The following is a T cell receptor beta chain sequence with its context. What it binds is unknown. The CDR3 is 15 amino acids. The J segment lost 3 bases and the V segment lost 3 bases, leaving 2 bases of the junction unmatched. The germline V gene has CDR1 MNHNS and CDR2 SASEGT. The sample originates from a study of cytomegalovirus exposure and HLA in healthy donors. Regarding the study as a whole: For most subjects, TCR beta sequences were reported to predict HLA-A and HLA-B alleles with accuracy. The study carried out a later analysis of TCR beta sequences. It associated under 20,000 of them with specific HLA alleles at a false discovery rate of 0.05. Earlier analysis yielded a pattern in which most TCR beta V segments were productive about 90% or about 30% of the time.

PCR primers comprised 60 Vbeta and 13 Jbeta primers. Measured with immunoSEQ multiplex PCR; TCRdb has only the in-frame clones, and not every one. The data contain roughly 120,000 clones, roughly four fifths of them singletons. The sample was PBMCs. The chain is built from TRBV6-1 and TRBJ1-5; 10 nucleotides align to TRBD1. The TCR was taken from a woman younger than 45 in good health and CMV-seropositive. DNA of the CDR3: TGTGCCAGCAGTGAGGGACAGGGGACCAATCAGCCCCAGCATTTT. Translated: CASSEGQGTNQPQHF.